The next 24 T cell receptor beta chains were all read from a single sample in a study of early T cells in non-severe SARS-CoV-2 infection. TCRdb itself ran the 5' RACE reads through MiXCR, one entry per CDR3 protein. The sample yields roughly 71,000 distinct CDR3 sequences, roughly an eighth seen once. Material for sequencing was whole blood. These receptors all come from an adult who was a healthcare worker with PCR-confirmed SARS-CoV-2 infection or an uninfected control (not recorded which).

In this sample, this clonotype turned up many times. This chain connects TRBV7-3 to TRBJ2-7; 11 bases fit TRBD1. Germline V gene lookup returns CDR1 SGHTA and CDR2 FQGTGA. The V and J ends lost 5 bases and 6 bases, in that order; junction bases with no gene match: 3. The CDR3 consists of 13 residues. The CDR3 is CASSPGTGGEQYF. CDR3 in DNA: TGTGCCAGCAGCCCCGGGACAGGGGGCGAGCAGTACTTC.

With regard to this clonotype: A read error may account for a junction end that differs from germline. J is TRBJ2-7 and V is TRBV29-1, with a tentative D call TRBD1 (5 bases). This CDR3 is built from 12 residues. Germline-derived CDR1 and CDR2 are SQVTM and ANQGSEA. CDR3 residues: CPMGRKTYEQYF. The CDR3 nucleotides are TGCCCCATGGGGCGGAAGACCTACGAACAGTACTTC.

The J gene is TRBJ2-5, the V gene TRBV9; D ambiguous. From germline, CDR1 is SGDLS and CDR2 YYNGEE. The CDR3 covers 15 residues. The germline V and J ends were trimmed by 4 bases and 5 bases, with 18 bases remaining between them. The DNA of the CDR3 is TGTGCCAGCAGCCTTAAGTATGGGAATCAGGAGACCCAGTACTTC. Protein: CASSLKYGNQETQYF.

The chain combines TRBV2 with TRBJ2-3; D is possibly TRBD1 (6 bases). The germline V and J ends were trimmed by 2 bases and 8 bases, with 14 bases remaining between them. Germline loops: CDR1 SNHLY, CDR2 FYNNEI. This CDR3 spans 14 amino acids. This CDR3 is CASSESGRGGTQYF. The CDR3 bases are TGTGCCAGCAGTGAAAGTGGCAGGGGCGGTACGCAGTATTTT.

This clonotype has a handful of counts. The genes are TRBV5-1 and TRBJ2-5, with a weak D call TRBD2 (5 bases). In germline, CDR1 is SGHRS, CDR2 YFSETQ. The CDR3 runs 14 residues. Trimming took off 6 bases at V and 5 bases at J, with 17 bases between the two ends. The CDR3 here is CASKDGPTGETQYF. In nucleotides, the CDR3 is TGCGCCAGCAAGGACGGACCAACGGGGGAGACCCAGTACTTC.

Only a few counts were recorded for this clonotype. V usage is TRBV27 and J usage is TRBJ2-1; maybe TRBD2 (6 bases). The V gene's germline CDR1 is MNHEY and CDR2 SMNVEV (reference sequence). This CDR3 has 14 residues. Deletions cut 5 bases from V and 0 bases from J, with 8 bases between. The CDR3 DNA follows: TGTGCCAGCAGTCCGGGGGTCTCCTACAATGAGCAGTTCTTC. Its protein is CASSPGVSYNEQFF.

This clonotype was found many times. V usage is TRBV7-6 and J usage is TRBJ1-2; the D gene is possibly TRBD1 (6 bases). Trimming cost V 5 bases and J 6 bases, with 19 bases left between them. Germline CDR1 SGHVS, CDR2 FNYEAQ. CDR3 size: 15 residues. The CDR3 here is CASSANTGRGNGYTF. Written as DNA, the CDR3 is TGTGCCAGCAGCGCCAACACAGGGAGGGGAAATGGCTACACCTTC.

This chain joins TRBV20-1 and TRBJ2-4; 9 positions agree with TRBD1. CDR1 DFQATT and CDR2 SNEGSKA come from the germline V gene (reference sequence). The CDR3 loop spans 15 amino acids. J gave up 0 bases and V 3 bases, and 3 bases lay outside the gene matches. The CDR3 DNA is TGCAGTGCTAGCCGGACAGGGGAAGCCAAAAACATTCAGTACTTC. Protein product: CSASRTGEAKNIQYF.

The rearrangement links TRBV7-9 to TRBJ2-3; D is perhaps TRBD1 or TRBD2 (5 bases each). The length of the CDR3 is 13 residues. Trimming shortened V by 5 bases and J by 5 bases, and 11 bases separated the two germline ends. From germline, CDR1 is SEHNR and CDR2 FQNEAQ (reference sequence). The CDR3, as DNA: TGTGCCAGCAGCGGGGGTGGAATAGATACGCAGTATTTT. Amino acids: CASSGGGIDTQYF.

This clonotype was observed many times. The rearrangement joins TRBV5-1 to TRBJ2-1; TRBD1 might be the D (5 bases). This CDR3 comprises 16 residues. Germline CDR1 reads SGHRS; CDR2 reads YFSETQ. V was shortened by 4 bases and J by 2 bases, with 16 bases between the two germline ends. CDR3 in amino acids: CASSPMPGSTYNEQFF. In nucleotides, the CDR3 is TGCGCCAGCAGCCCGATGCCAGGGTCTACCTACAATGAGCAGTTCTTC.

There are many counts of this clonotype. J is TRBJ2-1 and V is TRBV7-8; D ambiguous. This CDR3 spans 14 amino acids. With 3 bases removed from V and 3 bases from J, the gap between germline ends came to 9 bases. Germline CDR1 and CDR2: SGHVS and FQNEAQ. The CDR3 here is CASSFGRSYNEQFF. Here the CDR3 DNA reads TGTGCCAGCAGCTTCGGCAGGAGCTACAATGAGCAGTTCTTC.

The chain couples TRBV7-9 to TRBJ1-2, with 7 bases fitting TRBD1. This CDR3 contains 14 residues. CDR1 SEHNR and CDR2 FQNEAQ come from the germline V gene (reference sequence). V gave up 7 bases and J gave up 2 bases; unmatched junction bases: 7. The CDR3 loop is CASISTTGNYGYTF. CDR3 bases: TGTGCCAGCATCAGCACGACAGGGAACTATGGCTACACCTTC.

This clonotype showed up just a few times. This chain uses TRBV30 with TRBJ2-7; tentative D call: TRBD1 (6 bases). Trimming pared 1 base from V and 2 bases from J, leaving 12 bases between. CDR1 is GTSNPN, CDR2 SVGIG, per germline (reference sequence). This CDR3 spans 14 amino acids. CDR3 nucleotides: TGTGCCTGGAGTGAGGGGCAGGGGCCCTACGAGCAGTACTTC. Protein product: CAWSEGQGPYEQYF.

The sample holds a few counts of this clonotype. This rearrangement joins TRBV18 to TRBJ2-2; no firm D call. The ends were cut back, 5 bases at V and 4 bases at J, with 8 bases in the middle. This CDR3 spans 13 amino acids. CDR1 KGHSH and CDR2 LQKENI come from the germline V gene. This CDR3 is CASSAQSTGELFF. CDR3 DNA sequence: TGTGCCAGCTCAGCCCAGTCCACCGGGGAGCTGTTTTTT.

This clonotype was counted between two and nine times. CDR3 coding DNA: TGCGCCAGCAGCGGCCGGGACGCCCCTCGCGAGCAGTACTTC. It codes for CASSGRDAPREQYF. V is TRBV5-1 and J is TRBJ2-7; D is possibly TRBD1 or TRBD2 (5 bases each). CDR3 length equals 14 residues. Trimming cost V 4 bases and J 6 bases, with 17 bases left between them. Germline CDR1 and CDR2: SGHRS and YFSETQ.

This clonotype was found a few times. The rearrangement uses TRBV7-3 and TRBJ2-1, with 11 bases matching TRBD1. The CDR3 is 15 residues long. The germline gives CDR1 SGHTA, CDR2 FQGTGA. V lost 3 bases, J lost 4 bases, and 2 bases stayed unmatched. The CDR3 DNA is TGTGCCAGCAGCTTGGACAGGGGGCAATACAATGAGCAGTTCTTC. As protein: CASSLDRGQYNEQFF.

This clonotype was counted many times. The chain links TRBV28 to TRBJ2-1; TRBD2 might be the D (6 bases). The CDR3 totals 15 residues. Trimming removed 5 bases at V and 8 bases at J, with 19 bases between. The germline V gene has CDR1 MDHEN and CDR2 SYDVKM. For the CDR3, the DNA is TGTGCCAGCAGTAGCACTCGCCGGGGGAACGATGAGCAGTTCTTC. Translated: CASSSTRRGNDEQFF.

This clonotype was seen ten or more times. The V call is TRBV30, the J call TRBJ1-1; 12 bases are a match to TRBD1. The germline V gene encodes CDR1 GTSNPN and CDR2 SVGIG (reference sequence). The CDR3 spans 16 residues. The J segment lost 1 base and the V segment lost 0 bases, leaving 3 bases of the junction unmatched. DNA of the CDR3: TGTGCCTGGAGTGTGTGGGACAGGGGGCCGAACACTGAAGCTTTCTTT. Translated: CAWSVWDRGPNTEAFF.

This clonotype was picked up many times. The V gene is TRBV11-2, the J gene TRBJ2-7; D is ambiguous. This CDR3 has 10 amino acids. Germline lookup yields CDR1 SGHAT and CDR2 FQNNGV. Trimming stripped 5 bases from V and 6 bases from J, with 5 bases between. CDR3 loop: CASSKREQYF. CDR3 sequence (DNA): TGTGCCAGCAGCAAGCGCGAGCAGTACTTC.

This clonotype appeared a few times. This rearrangement joins TRBV12-3 or TRBV12-4 to TRBJ2-6; no reliable D call. V was shortened by 6 bases and J by 0 bases, with 3 bases between the two germline ends. CDR3 length equals 13 residues. The CDR3 sequence: CASRASGANVLTF. For the CDR3, the DNA is TGTGCCAGCAGGGCCTCTGGGGCCAACGTCCTGACTTTC.

This clonotype was counted at least ten times. J is TRBJ1-1 and V is TRBV29-1; 9 nucleotides align to TRBD1. The CDR3 extends over 13 amino acids. Germline V gene sequence: CDR1 SQVTM, CDR2 ANQGSEA. J was trimmed by 5 bases and V by 8 bases; bases with no gene match: 9. Written as DNA, the CDR3 is TGCAGCACGGACAGGGGTTCTCGAACTGAAGCTTTCTTT. This encodes CSTDRGSRTEAFF.

The chain combines TRBV6-5 with TRBJ1-1; unclear D gene. The CDR3 consists of 17 residues. V lost 0 bases to trimming and J lost 1 base, with 15 bases between them. CDR1 is MNHEY and CDR2 is SVGAGI in the germline V gene. This CDR3 reads CASSYSWRARGNTEAFF. The CDR3 DNA reads as TGTGCCAGCAGTTACTCGTGGAGGGCGCGGGGGAACACTGAAGCTTTCTTT.

V and J are TRBV7-2 and TRBJ2-4; D not resolved. CDR3 length: 14 residues. The germline gives CDR1 SGHTA, CDR2 FQGNSA. Trimming stripped 5 bases from V and 0 bases from J, with 8 bases between. In DNA, the CDR3 is TGTGCCAGCAGCCAGGAAGTAGCCAAAAACATTCAGTACTTC. This translates into CASSQEVAKNIQYF.

There are many counts of this clonotype. Here the CDR3 reads CASSRDRTEAFF. The CDR3 coding sequence is TGTGCCAGCAGCCGTGACAGGACTGAAGCTTTCTTT. The V gene is TRBV11-2, the J gene TRBJ1-1, with a tentative D call TRBD1 (6 bases). V was shortened by 5 bases and J by 5 bases, with 9 bases between the two germline ends. This CDR3 contains 12 residues. Germline CDR1 reads SGHAT; CDR2 reads FQNNGV.